This T cell receptor beta chain derives from a study of cytomegalovirus exposure and HLA in healthy donors. PCR was performed using 60 Vbeta and 13 Jbeta primers. Per the authors' pipeline: A later analysis counted roughly 74 million unique TCR beta chains, about 10 million shared. The assay was immunoSEQ multiplex PCR, and TCRdb's table has in-frame clones only and misses some. V and J calls and clone size are those listed in that table; D and trimming were worked out from the DNA. Of around 150,000 clones listed, 83% are singletons. The TCR sequence derives from a man aged 35 to 55 in good health and CMV-seronegative. Sequenced: PBMCs.

The CDR3 DNA sequence: TGCGCCAGCAGCCTAACTGAGGTGGACAGGGGATCGGAGACCCAGTACTTC. This codes for CASSLTEVDRGSETQYF. The chain links TRBV4-1 to TRBJ2-5; 9 bases line up with TRBD1. CDR3 size: 17 residues. Trimming at V came to 4 bases and at J to 5 bases, leaving 14 bases not matched to a gene. Germline V gene sequence: CDR1 MGHRA, CDR2 YSYEKL.